This T cell receptor delta chain was recorded in a study of gammadelta T cells in human blood. Study results and caveats: Microbial exposure reportedly appeared to drive polyclonal expansion of innate gamma-delta T cells right after birth.

By sample share, this clone is large (0.1 to 1%). No antigen is known for it. The length of the CDR3 is 13 residues. The germline V gene has CDR1 TSESDYY and CDR2 QEAYKQQN. Trimming stripped 4 bases from V and 4 bases from J, with 11 bases between. TCRdb re-called clones from the RT-PCR reads via CATT. Among 1,000 to 1,500 delta-chain clones listed, roughly 9.7% were seen once. The sequenced material came from non-Vgamma9Vdelta2 gamma-delta T cells from infant blood. The V and J genes are TRAV38-2/DV8 and TRDJ1, with a weak D call TRDD3 (6 bases). This clonotype was obtained from a human donor. The CDR3 region is CAYRAGGGDKLIF. CDR3 sequence (DNA): TGTGCTTATAGGGCCGGTGGGGGCGATAAACTCATCTTT.